This passage covers 21 T cell receptor beta chains from one sample sequenced in a study of beta chain features in type 1 diabetes. Which antigens these TCRs recognize remains unknown. Study results and caveats: All four CD4+ subsets from Type 1 diabetes patients carried moderately but significantly shorter TCRB CDR3s.

Reverse transcription of all isolated RNA meant that expressed TCRB transcripts were sequenced. Produced via immunoSEQ multiplex PCR; TCRdb's table is partial and in-frame only. Of around 710,000 clones in the sample, 12% were seen once. The sequencing input was naive CD4+ T cells from blood. The receptors were gathered from a young man with type 1 diabetes.

This chain connects TRBV2 to TRBJ1-1, with TRBD1 matching 7 bases. V was clipped by 6 bases and J by 1 base; unmatched bases: 2. CDR3 length: 13 residues. Germline values: CDR1 SNHLY, CDR2 FYNNEI. The CDR3 reads CASSGDRNTEAFF. CDR3 DNA sequence: TGTGCCAGCAGCGGGGACAGGAACACTGAAGCTTTCTTT.

This clone was seen a few times. This rearrangement joins TRBV4-1 to TRBJ2-5, with D tentatively TRBD2 (5 bases). The CDR3 loop spans 15 amino acids. CDR1 and CDR2 from the germline V gene are MGHRA and YSYEKL. V shed 3 bases and J shed 2 bases, with 13 bases lying between them. CDR3 nucleotides: TGCGCCAGCAGCCAGCGGGTAACAGATCAAGAGACCCAGTACTTC. Its protein product is CASSQRVTDQETQYF.

This rearrangement joins TRBV28 to TRBJ2-7; 9 bases fit TRBD1. Germline CDR1 MDHEN, CDR2 SYDVKM. This CDR3 contains 14 residues. Unmatched junction bases numbered 7, after V lost 6 bases and J lost 4 bases. CDR3 protein: CASSTTGGKYEQYF. The CDR3 DNA reads as TGTGCCAGCAGCACGACAGGGGGTAAATACGAGCAGTACTTC.

This sequence joins TRBV10-1 and TRBJ2-7; D may be TRBD1 (6 bases). V gave up 5 bases and J gave up 6 bases, with 11 bases separating them. CDR3 length: 12 amino acids. The germline V gene encodes CDR1 WNHNN and CDR2 SYGVQD (reference sequence). The chain's CDR3 is CASSYSGAEQYF. CDR3 coding DNA: TGCGCCAGCAGTTATTCAGGGGCCGAGCAGTACTTC.

The chain uses TRBV4-2 and TRBJ1-2; 7 bases are shared with TRBD1. Per the germline V gene, CDR1 is LGHNA and CDR2 is YNFKEQ. The CDR3 has 18 amino acids. V lost 0 bases, J lost 4 bases, and 14 bases stayed unmatched. CDR3 nucleotides: TGTGCCAGCAGCCAAGAATGGGACAGCTTTTCCAGGCGCTATGGCTACACCTTC. It is translated as CASSQEWDSFSRRYGYTF.

This chain joins TRBV18 and TRBJ2-6; D call uncertain. The CDR3 covers 19 residues. V was trimmed by 4 bases and J by 4 bases, leaving 23 bases between them. Germline V gene sequence: CDR1 KGHSH, CDR2 LQKENI. The CDR3 DNA is TGTGCCAGCTCACTTAACACAGTCATCGCCCTTGAGGGGGCCAACGTCCTGACTTTC. As protein: CASSLNTVIALEGANVLTF.

This chain connects TRBV7-8 to TRBJ1-3; the D is unclear. The CDR3 loop spans 13 amino acids. CDR1 is SGHVS and CDR2 is FQNEAQ in the germline V gene. Trimming removed 7 bases from V and 4 bases from J, with 11 bases in between. The CDR3 is CASTVSLGNTIYF. Here the CDR3 DNA reads TGTGCCAGCACCGTCTCCTTAGGAAACACCATATATTTT. Drawing the rest from reference TRBV7-8 and TRBJ1-3, the complete variable domain is GAGVSQSPRYKVAKRGQDVALRCDPISGHVSLFWYQQALGQGPEFLTYFQNEAQLDKSGLPSDRFFAERPEGSVSTLKIQRTQQEDSAVYLCASTVSLGNTIYFGEGSWLTVV.

Here the CDR3 DNA reads TGTGCCTGGATGGGCAGGGGAAAATTGAACACCGGGGAGCTGTTTTTT. Its protein product is CAWMGRGKLNTGELFF. The chain recombines TRBV30 with TRBJ2-2; perhaps TRBD1 as D (6 bases). The CDR3 sequence is 16 residues long. The ends were cut back, 4 bases at V and 1 base at J, with 16 bases in the middle. CDR1 and CDR2 (germline): GTSNPN, SVGIG (reference sequence).

This chain uses TRBV23-1 with TRBJ2-7, with unresolved D. TRBV23-1 is filed as an ORF, its function uncertain. Deletions cut 2 bases from V and 2 bases from J, with 13 bases between. The CDR3 totals 15 residues. The CDR3 protein is CASSQQRLSTYEQYF. CDR3 sequence (DNA): TGCGCCAGCAGTCAACAGCGCCTTTCTACCTACGAGCAGTACTTC.

The chain employs TRBV5-4 and TRBJ2-7; perhaps D is TRBD1 or TRBD2 (5 bases each). The CDR3 is 14 amino acids. V shed 3 bases and J shed 0 bases, with 10 bases lying between them. Germline CDR1 SGHNT, CDR2 YYREEE (reference sequence). The CDR3 is CASSWDVDSYEQYF. The CDR3 bases are TGTGCCAGCAGCTGGGACGTCGACTCCTACGAGCAGTACTTC.

The chain recombines TRBV18 with TRBJ1-1, with D perhaps TRBD1 (5 bases). Germline CDR1 is KGHSH and CDR2 is LQKENI. V was cut by 3 bases and J by 3 bases, with 11 bases left in between. The CDR3 contains 14 residues. The CDR3 sequence is CASSPDIRDTEAFF. In nucleotides, the CDR3 is TGTGCCAGCTCACCTGATATCAGGGACACTGAAGCTTTCTTT. Full variable domain (outside the CDR3, taken from reference TRBV18 and TRBJ1-1): NAGVMQNPRHLVRRRGQEARLRCSPMKGHSHVYWYRQLPEEGLKFMVYLQKENIIDESGMPKERFSAEFPKEGPSILRIQQVVRGDSAAYFCASSPDIRDTEAFFGQGTRLTVV.

This clone was found a few times. The chain has TRBV2 and TRBJ2-7; 11 nucleotides align to TRBD1. This CDR3 comprises 15 residues. CDR1 is SNHLY, CDR2 FYNNEI, per germline. V lost 6 bases and J lost 2; bases outside the gene matches: 6. CDR3 region: CASRDRDRGTYEQYF. The CDR3 coding sequence is TGTGCCAGCAGGGATCGGGACAGGGGGACCTACGAGCAGTACTTC.

A few counts support this clone. This chain links TRBV19 with TRBJ2-7; perhaps TRBD2 as D (5 bases). Germline lookup yields CDR1 LNHDA and CDR2 SQIVND (reference sequence). V was pared by 5 bases and J by 0 bases, with 14 bases between. The CDR3 contains 15 residues. Here the CDR3 reads CASSSGAGGSYEQYF. The CDR3, as DNA: TGTGCCAGTAGTTCAGGCGCAGGAGGCTCCTACGAGCAGTACTTC. The full variable domain, in which reference TRBV19 and TRBJ2-7 provide the parts outside the CDR3, is DGGITQSPKYLFRKEGQNVTLSCEQNLNHDAMYWYRQDPGQGLRLIYYSQIVNDFQKGDIAEGYSVSREKKESFPLTVTSAQKNPTAFYLCASSSGAGGSYEQYFGPGTRLTVT.

This clone was detected only a few times. V is TRBV19 and J is TRBJ1-5; D is undetermined. The CDR3 loop spans 13 amino acids. Germline V gene lookup returns CDR1 LNHDA and CDR2 SQIVND (reference sequence). V lost 3 bases and J lost 4, with 7 bases in between. CDR3 sequence (DNA): TGTGCCAGTAGTATCGGGTGGAATCAGCCCCAGCATTTT. It yields the protein CASSIGWNQPQHF.

The CDR3 reads CASGLSLQETQYF. For the CDR3, the DNA is TGCGCCAGCGGGCTCAGCCTCCAAGAGACCCAGTACTTC. J is TRBJ2-5 and V is TRBV5-1; D gene uncertain. This CDR3 has 13 residues. Germline V lookup: CDR1 SGHRS, CDR2 YFSETQ. V shed 7 bases and J shed 1 base, with 11 bases lying between them.

This clone has more than one count but fewer than ten. The V gene is TRBV30, the J gene TRBJ2-1; no firm D call. This CDR3 is 11 amino acids long. Per germline, CDR1 GTSNPN and CDR2 SVGIG (reference sequence). Trimming pared 3 bases from V and 3 bases from J, leaving 3 bases between. The CDR3 sequence is CAWRFYNEQFF. CDR3 nucleotides: TGTGCCTGGAGGTTCTACAATGAGCAGTTCTTC.

This clone has a handful of counts. The chain links TRBV4-3 to TRBJ2-2; 7 bases agree with TRBD1. CDR3 size: 15 residues. Germline assignment: CDR1 LGHNA and CDR2 YSLEER. J was trimmed by 4 bases and V by 3 bases; bases with no gene match: 5. This chain's CDR3 is CASSQATGATGELFF. As DNA, the CDR3 is TGCGCCAGCAGCCAGGCAACAGGGGCCACCGGGGAGCTGTTTTTT.

This clone has more than one count but fewer than ten. This rearrangement joins TRBV13 to TRBJ2-5, with a weak D call TRBD2 (6 bases). Germline V gene data show CDR1 as PRHDT and CDR2 as FYEKMQ (reference sequence). With 2 bases removed from V and 5 bases from J, the gap between germline ends came to 9 bases. CDR3 size: 13 residues. CDR3 nucleotides: TGTGCCAGCAGCTTATCGGGAGCGGAGACCCAGTACTTC. It specifies CASSLSGAETQYF.

V gene TRBV11-2 combines with J gene TRBJ2-2, with 8 nucleotides matching TRBD1. This CDR3 contains 15 residues. The germline V gene encodes CDR1 SGHAT and CDR2 FQNNGV. V lost 3 bases and J lost 4; bases outside the gene matches: 4. The CDR3 nucleotides read TGTGCCAGCAGCTTCAGGGGGCTTGGCACCGGGGAGCTGTTTTTT. Its protein is CASSFRGLGTGELFF. The full variable domain, in which reference TRBV11-2 and TRBJ2-2 provide the parts outside the CDR3, is EAGVAQSPRYKIIEKRQSVAFWCNPISGHATLYWYQQILGQGPKLLIQFQNNGVVDDSQLPKDRFSAERLKGVDSTLKIQPAKLEDSAVYLCASSFRGLGTGELFFGEGSRLTVL.

The CDR3 sequence: CSADGNYGYTF. DNA for the CDR3: TGCAGCGCCGATGGGAACTATGGCTACACCTTC. The chain uses TRBV29-1 and TRBJ1-2, with D hard to call. Germline assignment: CDR1 SQVTM and CDR2 ANQGSEA. The CDR3 sequence is 11 residues long. Trimming pared 7 bases from V and 2 bases from J, leaving 8 bases between.

The chain is built from TRBV13 and TRBJ1-1; 7 positions match TRBD1. J gave up 4 bases and V 5 bases, and 10 bases lay outside the gene matches. CDR3 length equals 15 residues. Germline V gene lookup returns CDR1 PRHDT and CDR2 FYEKMQ (reference sequence). The CDR3 here is CASSIRGIRGTEAFF. The CDR3, as DNA: TGTGCCAGCAGCATCAGGGGGATCAGAGGCACTGAAGCTTTCTTT. Full variable domain (rest looked up from reference TRBV13 and TRBJ1-1): AAGVIQSPRHLIKEKRETATLKCYPIPRHDTVYWYQQGPGQDPQFLISFYEKMQSDKGSIPDRFSAQQFSDYHSELNMSSLELGDSALYFCASSIRGIRGTEAFFGQGTRLTVV.